One sample yielded the 21 T cell receptor beta chains listed below, sequenced in a study of breast tumors, draining lymph nodes, adjacent tissues. Axillary draining lymph nodes of breast cancer patients supplied the node samples. A single record per CDR3 protein comes from TCRdb applying MiXCR to the multiplex PCR reads. The sample holds approximately 100,000 distinct CDR3 sequences, around 30% seen once. The sample taken for sequencing was axillary lymph node tissue. These receptors came from a female donor with breast cancer. Some clones in this sample may be carry-over from other donors' samples.

About this clonotype: This sequence may be a read error, since a much larger clone differs from it by one base. Because the CDR3's place on the DNA is in doubt, the DNA is left out and the CDR3 is given as listed by TCRdb. The CDR3 is CSARFGVGNACTF. The chain combines TRBV20-1 with TRBJ1-2. The length of the CDR3 is 13 amino acids, counting both ends. Germline V lookup: CDR1 DFQATT, CDR2 SNEGSKA (reference sequence).

This clonotype was seen only a few times. The genes are TRBV24-1 and TRBJ2-1; D is ambiguous. Germline V CDR1 and CDR2: KGHDR, SFDVKD. V was shortened by 2 bases and J by 6 bases, with 19 bases between the two germline ends. The CDR3 covers 17 residues. DNA of the CDR3: TGTGCCACCAGTGATTCGTTAGCCGGCCCAGCTCGCAATGAGCAGTTCTTC. Its protein product is CATSDSLAGPARNEQFF.

On this clonotype: This may arise from a read error, as a much more abundant clone is one base away. The chain is built from TRBV6-1 and TRBJ2-6; D is ambiguous. This CDR3 comprises 13 residues. The germline V gene has CDR1 MNHNS and CDR2 SASEGT. This chain's CDR3 is CVSRISGANVLTF. For the CDR3, the DNA is TGTGTCAGCAGGATTTCTGGGGCCAACGTCCTGACTTTC.

This clonotype came up many times. The junction differs from germline at one of its ends, possibly a read error. The V call is TRBV7-7, the J call TRBJ2-2; D may be TRBD1 (6 bases). Germline V gene sequence: CDR1 SSHAT, CDR2 FNYEAQ (reference sequence). The CDR3 contains 16 residues. CDR3 DNA: TGTGCTAGCAGCTTAGGGAGACAGGTGAACACCGGGGAGCTGTTTTTT. As protein: CASSLGRQVNTGELFF. Looking up the rest from reference TRBV7-7 and TRBJ2-2 gives the full variable domain: GAGVSQSPRYKVTKRGQDVTLRCDPISSHATLYWYQQALGQGPEFLTYFNYEAQPDKSGLPSDRFSAERPEGSISTLTIQRTEQRDSAMYRCASSLGRQVNTGELFFGEGSRLTVL.

CDR3 sequence: CASSLVAEQFF. CDR3 DNA: TGTGCCAGCAGTTTAGTAGCGGAGCAGTTCTTC. The rearrangement joins TRBV28 to TRBJ2-1; tentatively, D is TRBD2 (5 bases). The CDR3 has 11 amino acids. The V and J ends lost 2 bases and 10 bases respectively, with 6 bases between them. CDR1 is MDHEN, CDR2 SYDVKM, per germline.

The sample holds many counts of this clonotype. Given a much more abundant clone one base away, this may be a read error. The rearrangement joins TRBV20-1 to TRBJ2-7; D unresolved. The CDR3 has 14 residues. Deletions cut 0 bases from V and 6 bases from J, with 15 bases between. Germline assignment: CDR1 DFQATT and CDR2 SNEGSKA (reference sequence). The CDR3 loop reads CSARDLEYLSEQYF. CDR3 DNA sequence: TGCAGTGCTAGAGATCTAGAGTACCTCTCCGAGCAGTACTTC.

This clonotype was seen many times. The chain recombines TRBV6-1 with TRBJ1-4; D gene unclear. Trimming removed 3 bases at V and 8 bases at J, with 7 bases between. CDR1 MNHNS and CDR2 SASEGT come from the germline V gene. This CDR3 is built from 12 residues. The CDR3 sequence is CASSESGEKLFF. As DNA, the CDR3 is TGTGCCAGCAGTGAGTCTGGGGAAAAACTGTTTTTT.

CDR3 nucleotides: TGCAGTGCTAGAGGACAGGGTGGAACTTTCTTT. It encodes CSARGQGGTFF. This sequence joins TRBV20-1 and TRBJ1-1; 7 bases align to TRBD1. The CDR3 is made up of 11 amino acids. The trim removed 1 base at V and 12 bases at J, leaving 5 bases unmatched. Per germline, CDR1 DFQATT and CDR2 SNEGSKA (reference sequence).

Many counts were recorded for this clonotype. The chain is built from TRBV19 and TRBJ2-3; 7 positions agree with TRBD2. CDR1 is LNHDA, CDR2 SQIVND, per germline (reference sequence). The CDR3 consists of 13 residues. Germline trimming cut 0 bases from V and 12 bases from J; bases unmatched to any gene: 6. The CDR3 nucleotides are TGTGCCAGTAGTATAGACCCTGCTAGCGGACAGTATTTT. As protein: CASSIDPASGQYF.

The J gene is TRBJ1-6, the V gene TRBV2; TRBD1 aligns across 8 bases. CDR3 length: 14 amino acids. Trimming took 6 bases from V and 9 from J; bases not matched to a gene: 7. Germline-derived CDR1 and CDR2 are SNHLY and FYNNEI. CDR3 residues: CASSDGQGSSPLHF. The CDR3 coding sequence is TGTGCCAGCAGCGACGGACAGGGAAGTTCACCCCTCCACTTT.

The chain has TRBV28 and TRBJ2-1; D possibly corresponds to TRBD1 (5 bases). This CDR3 contains 14 residues. Germline V gives CDR1 MDHEN, CDR2 SYDVKM. V was trimmed by 2 bases and J by 7 bases, leaving 12 bases between them. CDR3 amino acids: CASSLGQGRNEQFF. The DNA for the CDR3 is TGTGCCAGCAGTTTAGGGCAGGGTAGGAATGAGCAGTTCTTC. Looking up the rest from reference TRBV28 and TRBJ2-1 gives the full variable domain: DVKVTQSSRYLVKRTGEKVFLECVQDMDHENMFWYRQDPGLGLRLIYFSYDVKMKEKGDIPEGYSVSREKKERFSLILESASTNQTSMYLCASSLGQGRNEQFFGPGTRLTVL.

This clonotype was picked up a small number of times. Given a much more abundant clone one base away, this may be a read error. The chain combines TRBV6-2 or TRBV6-3 with TRBJ2-3, with D possibly matching TRBD1 (5 bases). CDR1 is MNHEY and CDR2 is SVGEGT in the germline V gene. CDR3 length: 12 residues. Trimming removed 6 bases at V and 6 bases at J, with 10 bases between. The CDR3 reads CASSPGLDTQYF. The CDR3 DNA reads TGTGCCAGCAGCCCAGGGTTGGATACGCAGTATTTT.

This clonotype was seen ten or more times. In DNA, the CDR3 is TGTGCCAGCAGCTCCGCTGTCGGGATCGCGCAGTATTTT. This translates into CASSSAVGIAQYF. This chain joins TRBV7-3 and TRBJ2-3; maybe TRBD2 (5 bases). Trimming stripped 4 bases from V and 10 bases from J, with 15 bases between. Germline CDR1 reads SGHTA; CDR2 reads FQGTGA. CDR3 length equals 13 residues.

The J gene is TRBJ2-1, the V gene TRBV24-1; 8 bases are a match to TRBD2. V gave up 5 bases and J gave up 12 bases; unmatched junction bases: 17. In germline, CDR1 is KGHDR, CDR2 SFDVKD. The CDR3 sequence is 16 residues long. For the CDR3, the DNA is TGTGCCACCAGTGGGTCTCTGAGGACTAGCACAGATACGCAGTTCTTC. As protein: CATSGSLRTSTDTQFF.

This chain joins TRBV6-5 and TRBJ2-7; perhaps TRBD1 as D (9 bases). V lost 6 bases to trimming and J lost 1 base, with 16 bases between them. CDR1 is MNHEY, CDR2 SVGAGI, per germline. This CDR3 is built from 15 residues. The CDR3 bases are TGTGCCAGCAGGCTTAGCGGGACAGGGTCCTACGAGCAGTACTTC. Protein: CASRLSGTGSYEQYF.

This clonotype was found a few times. The rearrangement joins TRBV7-2 to TRBJ2-3; 8 positions agree with TRBD2. CDR3 size: 15 residues. V lost 6 bases and J lost 11; bases outside the gene matches: 16. Germline V gene lookup returns CDR1 SGHTA and CDR2 FQGNSA. This CDR3 reads CASRRGSSGYNEQYF. The CDR3 DNA sequence: TGTGCCAGCAGACGGGGGTCTAGCGGGTACAATGAGCAGTATTTT.

This clonotype was seen many times. The chain employs TRBV2 and TRBJ2-5, with 11 bases lining up with TRBD2. Per the germline V gene, CDR1 is SNHLY and CDR2 is FYNNEI. This CDR3 has 14 amino acids. The V gene end was trimmed by 5 bases and the J gene end by 5 bases; junction bases not matched to a gene: 4. The DNA for the CDR3 is TGTGCCAGCAGTTTTAGCGGGGGGGCTGAGACCCAGTACTTC. This sequence encodes CASSFSGGAETQYF.

The sample holds a few counts of this clonotype. V and J are TRBV3-1 and TRBJ2-1, with TRBD2 matching 11 bases. The CDR3 extends over 16 amino acids. The ends lost 4 bases at V and 8 bases at J; junction bases unmatched: 10. Germline V gene sequence: CDR1 LGHDT, CDR2 YNNKEL (reference sequence). CDR3 residues: CASSRGSGGAVDEQFF. The CDR3 DNA reads as TGTGCCAGCAGCCGGGGTAGCGGGGGGGCCGTCGATGAGCAGTTCTTC.

There are many counts of this clonotype. The chain has TRBV7-6 and TRBJ1-2; D is perhaps TRBD1 (5 bases). The germline CDR1 and CDR2 sequences are SGHVS and FNYEAQ. Trimming shortened V by 3 bases and J by 4 bases, and 12 bases separated the two germline ends. The CDR3 loop spans 14 amino acids. This CDR3 is CASSFSQGGYGYTF. The CDR3 region has the DNA TGTGCCAGCAGCTTCAGCCAGGGAGGCTATGGCTACACCTTC.

This clonotype was found a few times. This may be a read error, as it is one base from a much larger clone. V gene TRBV6-5 combines with J gene TRBJ2-3, with TRBD1 matching 8 bases. Germline V lookup: CDR1 MNHEY, CDR2 SVGAGI. The CDR3 runs 15 residues. J lost 6 bases, V lost 5 bases, and 10 bases had no gene match. Here the CDR3 DNA reads TGTGCCAGCAGTCACAGGGGGTGGGGGTTTGATACGCAGTATTTT. Its translation is CASSHRGWGFDTQYF.

In this sample, this clonotype turned up many times. The CDR3 sequence is CASSLRGRNSPLHF. DNA for the CDR3: TGTGCCAGCAGTTTAAGGGGGCGAAATTCACCCCTCCACTTT. V gene TRBV6-5 combines with J gene TRBJ1-6; 7 bases are shared with TRBD1. Germline loops: CDR1 MNHEY, CDR2 SVGAGI. J lost 7 bases, V lost 4 bases, and 4 bases had no gene match. The CDR3 runs 14 residues.